This paragraph reports one TCR beta chain. Unmatched junction bases numbered 12, after V lost 10 bases and J lost 4 bases. Germline V gives CDR1 WNHNN, CDR2 SYGVQD (reference sequence). The CDR3 is 14 amino acids. This sample was taken from a study of blood T cell repertoires in COVID-19. Study-level information: Some COVID-19 samples were acute and others convalescent; all came from the United States, Italy and Spain. T cells, B-cell-depleted T cells, or PBMCs provided the cDNA or gDNA that served as material.

Seattle participants joined during active infection and were tracked over time. Authors' methods: For nucleated cells, counts were estimated from reference gene primer amplification. Only in-frame clones appear in the TCRdb table, and some are missing; sequencing was by immunoSEQ multiplex PCR. V and J calls and clone size are as listed in that table; D and trimming were resolved from the DNA. The sample lists fewer than 350,000 clones, about nine tenths occurring once. V usage is TRBV10-1 and J usage is TRBJ1-2; 7 bases align to TRBD1. Sequenced: peripheral blood. The TCR sequence derives from a woman aged 30 to 39 with COVID-19, enrolled during active disease. CDR3 loop: CANAPDRRFYGYTF. CDR3 nucleotide sequence: TGCGCCAACGCGCCGGACAGGAGATTCTATGGCTACACCTTC.